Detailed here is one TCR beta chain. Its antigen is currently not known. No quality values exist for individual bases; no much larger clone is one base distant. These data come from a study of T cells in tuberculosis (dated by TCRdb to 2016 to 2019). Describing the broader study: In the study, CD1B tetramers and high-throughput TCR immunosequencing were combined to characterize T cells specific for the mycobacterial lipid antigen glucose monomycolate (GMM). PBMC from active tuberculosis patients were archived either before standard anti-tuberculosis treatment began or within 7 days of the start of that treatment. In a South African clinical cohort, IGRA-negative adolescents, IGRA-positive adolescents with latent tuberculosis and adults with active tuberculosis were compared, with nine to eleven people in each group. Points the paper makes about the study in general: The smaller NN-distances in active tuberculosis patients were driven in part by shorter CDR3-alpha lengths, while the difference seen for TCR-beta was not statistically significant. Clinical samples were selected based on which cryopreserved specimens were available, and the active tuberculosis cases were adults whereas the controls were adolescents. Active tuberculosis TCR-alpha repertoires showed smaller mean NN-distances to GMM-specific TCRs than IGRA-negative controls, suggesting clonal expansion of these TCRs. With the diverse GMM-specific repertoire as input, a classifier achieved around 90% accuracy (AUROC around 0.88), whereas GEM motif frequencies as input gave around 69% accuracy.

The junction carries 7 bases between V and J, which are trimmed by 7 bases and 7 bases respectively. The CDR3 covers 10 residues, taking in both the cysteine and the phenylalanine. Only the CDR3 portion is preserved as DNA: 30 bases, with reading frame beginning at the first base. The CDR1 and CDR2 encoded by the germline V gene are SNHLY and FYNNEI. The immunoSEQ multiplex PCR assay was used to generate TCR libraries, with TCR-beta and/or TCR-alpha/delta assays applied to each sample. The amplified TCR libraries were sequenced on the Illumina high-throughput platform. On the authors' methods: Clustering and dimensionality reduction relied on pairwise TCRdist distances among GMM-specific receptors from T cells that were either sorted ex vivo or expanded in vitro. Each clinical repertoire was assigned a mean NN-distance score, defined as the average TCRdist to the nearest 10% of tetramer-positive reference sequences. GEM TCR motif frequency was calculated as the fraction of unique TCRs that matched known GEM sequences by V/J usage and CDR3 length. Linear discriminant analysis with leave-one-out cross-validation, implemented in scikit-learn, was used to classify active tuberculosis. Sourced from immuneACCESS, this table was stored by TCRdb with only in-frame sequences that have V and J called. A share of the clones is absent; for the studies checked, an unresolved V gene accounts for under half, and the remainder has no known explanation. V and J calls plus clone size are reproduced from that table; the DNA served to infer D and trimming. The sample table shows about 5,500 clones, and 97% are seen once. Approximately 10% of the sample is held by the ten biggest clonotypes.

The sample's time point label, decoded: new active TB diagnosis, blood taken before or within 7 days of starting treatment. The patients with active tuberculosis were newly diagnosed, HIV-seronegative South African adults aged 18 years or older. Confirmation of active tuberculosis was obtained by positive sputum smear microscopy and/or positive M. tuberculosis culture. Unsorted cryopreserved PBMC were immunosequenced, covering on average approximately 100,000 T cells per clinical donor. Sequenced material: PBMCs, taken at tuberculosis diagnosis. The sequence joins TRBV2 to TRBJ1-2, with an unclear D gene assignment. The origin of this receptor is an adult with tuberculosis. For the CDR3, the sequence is CASKYSGYTF. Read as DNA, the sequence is TGTGCCAGCAAATACTCTGGCTACACCTTC.